One sample yielded the 18 T cell receptor beta chains listed below, sequenced in a study of blood T cell repertoires in COVID-19 (dated by TCRdb to 2020 to 2022). Library prep was done by the immunoSEQ multiplex PCR assay. The source is immuneACCESS, and TCRdb retained only in-frame sequences with V and J called. Part of the clones is not carried over; for the studies checked, unresolved V genes explain less than half of this, and the remainder is unexplained. The sample table holds around 250,000 clones, of which about four fifths were seen once. The ten largest clones represent 3% to 4% of the sample. What was sequenced was peripheral blood. These receptor sequences come from a woman aged 18-29 years with acute or convalescent COVID-19.

The CDR3 sequence is CASSLTGYTEAFF. CDR3 bases: TGTGCCAGCAGTTTGACAGGGTACACTGAAGCTTTCTTT. The chain uses TRBV6-5 and TRBJ1-1, with 7 bases aligning to TRBD1. With V trimmed by 4 bases and J by 3 bases, 2 bases remained unmatched. CDR1 and CDR2 from the germline V gene are MNHEY and SVGAGI. This CDR3 contains 13 residues.

This clone was detected a few times. The chain links TRBV5-1 to TRBJ2-3; perhaps TRBD1 as D (6 bases). Germline V gene data show CDR1 as SGHRS and CDR2 as YFSETQ. Trimming cost V 1 base and J 4 bases, with 16 bases left between them. The CDR3 is made up of 16 amino acids. CDR3 DNA: TGCGCCAGCAGCTTGCCAGGGGCCCTTCAATCAGATACGCAGTATTTT. This translates into CASSLPGALQSDTQYF.

This clone was counted once. The rearrangement links TRBV6-1 to TRBJ1-4; TRBD1 agrees at 8 bases. CDR3 size: 17 residues. Germline trimming cut 3 bases from V and 8 bases from J; bases unmatched to any gene: 14. CDR1 is MNHNS, CDR2 SASEGT, per germline. The CDR3 DNA reads as TGTGCCAGCAGTGACGGACAGGGAGGTAGTTTTTACGAAAAACTGTTTTTT. Protein product: CASSDGQGGSFYEKLFF.

The V and J genes are TRBV7-2 and TRBJ2-2, with no clear D. Trimming took off 5 bases at V and 4 bases at J, with 8 bases between the two ends. CDR1 and CDR2 (germline): SGHTA, FQGNSA. The CDR3 runs 13 residues. The chain's CDR3 is CASSPVGTGELFF. In DNA, the CDR3 is TGTGCCAGCAGCCCAGTTGGCACCGGGGAGCTGTTTTTT. Together with reference TRBV7-2 and TRBJ2-2, the CDR3 gives the full variable domain: GAGVSQSPSNKVTEKGKDVELRCDPISGHTALYWYRQSLGQGLEFLIYFQGNSAPDKSGLPSDRFSAERTGGSVSTLTIQRTQQEDSAVYLCASSPVGTGELFFGEGSRLTVL.

V usage is TRBV4-1 and J usage is TRBJ1-2; TRBD1 might be the D (6 bases). This CDR3 has 14 amino acids. Trimming stripped 3 bases from V and 0 bases from J, with 8 bases between. Germline V gene data show CDR1 as MGHRA and CDR2 as YSYEKL. The DNA for the CDR3 is TGCGCCAGCAGCCATGACAGGACTAACTATGGCTACACCTTC. Translated, it gives CASSHDRTNYGYTF.

The rearrangement uses TRBV27 and TRBJ1-1; D uncertain. Germline V CDR1 and CDR2: MNHEY, SMNVEV (reference sequence). The ends were cut back, 1 base at V and 6 bases at J, with 18 bases in the middle. The CDR3 runs 16 residues. This CDR3 is CASSLLAIGGSPEAFF. CDR3 nucleotides: TGTGCCAGCAGTTTATTGGCCATCGGAGGGAGCCCTGAAGCTTTCTTT.

The V gene is TRBV4-3, the J gene TRBJ2-2, with a weak D call TRBD2 (5 bases). Per germline, CDR1 LGHNA and CDR2 YSLEER. This CDR3 spans 16 amino acids. The germline V and J ends were trimmed by 4 bases and 0 bases, with 12 bases remaining between them. CDR3 residues: CASSPVGGSNTGELFF. As DNA, the CDR3 is TGCGCCAGCAGCCCAGTTGGCGGGTCGAACACCGGGGAGCTGTTTTTT.

J is TRBJ1-3 and V is TRBV12-3 or TRBV12-4, with D uncertain. V lost 5 bases to trimming and J lost 4 bases, with 9 bases between them. CDR3 length equals 13 residues. The CDR3 spells CASSPQQGNTIYF. CDR3 sequence (DNA): TGTGCCAGCAGTCCCCAACAGGGAAACACCATATATTTT.

The gene calls are TRBV29-1 and TRBJ1-1, with no clear D. This CDR3 has 10 amino acids. V dropped 6 bases and J dropped 10 bases, with 12 bases sitting between them. Germline loops: CDR1 SQVTM, CDR2 ANQGSEA. The CDR3 bases are TGCAGCGTGCTCGGGGTGGGAGCTTTCTTT. This codes for CSVLGVGAFF.

The rearrangement links TRBV7-2 to TRBJ2-7; TRBD1 might be the D (5 bases). Germline lookup yields CDR1 SGHTA and CDR2 FQGNSA. CDR3 length: 11 amino acids. The germline V and J ends were trimmed by 3 bases and 5 bases, with 5 bases remaining between them. The CDR3, as DNA: TGTGCCAGCAGCTTCAGGGACGAGCAGTACTTC. Its protein product is CASSFRDEQYF.

The rearrangement uses TRBV27 and TRBJ1-5, with TRBD1 as a possible D gene (5 bases). CDR1 is MNHEY, CDR2 SMNVEV, per germline (reference sequence). The V gene lost 8 bases and the J gene lost 6 bases, with 11 bases spanning the gap. This CDR3 comprises 12 residues. The CDR3 loop is CASSTGSQPQHF. CDR3 coding DNA: TGTGCCAGCTCCACAGGAAGTCAGCCCCAGCATTTT.

The chain has TRBV19 and TRBJ1-4; 7 bases are a match to TRBD1. Germline loops: CDR1 LNHDA, CDR2 SQIVND (reference sequence). The V segment lost 4 bases and the J segment 7 bases; nucleotides outside the gene matches: 6. The CDR3 has 14 amino acids. The CDR3: CASSTTGYGEKLFF. In DNA, the CDR3 is TGTGCCAGTAGTACGACAGGGTATGGTGAAAAACTGTTTTTT.

This chain links TRBV3-1 (or the pseudogene TRBV3-2) with TRBJ2-3; TRBD2 matches at 8 bases. V lost 7 bases, J lost 4 bases, and 16 bases stayed unmatched. There are 17 residues in the CDR3. Germline CDR1 LGHDT, CDR2 YNNKEL (reference sequence). The CDR3 loop is CASIGTNGRASPDTQYF. The CDR3, as DNA: TGTGCCAGCATCGGGACTAACGGGAGGGCGAGTCCAGATACGCAGTATTTT.

V is TRBV24-1 and J is TRBJ2-5; 9 bases line up with TRBD2. CDR1 is KGHDR, CDR2 SFDVKD, per germline. J was trimmed by 4 bases and V by 5 bases; bases with no gene match: 10. The CDR3 length is 16 residues. The CDR3 protein is CATSAAIAGEGETQYF. CDR3 bases: TGTGCCACCAGTGCCGCAATAGCGGGAGAGGGAGAGACCCAGTACTTC.

The chain employs TRBV3-1 (or the pseudogene TRBV3-2) and TRBJ2-6; 10 bases agree with TRBD1. V shed 4 bases, J shed 2 bases, and the junction held 5 bases outside the gene matches. Germline CDR1 is LGHDT and CDR2 is YNNKEL (reference sequence). CDR3 length equals 17 residues. The CDR3 nucleotides read TGTGCCAGCAGCCTCCGACAGGGGGCTGCTGGGGCCAACGTCCTGACTTTC. Translation: CASSLRQGAAGANVLTF.

The rearrangement uses TRBV19 and TRBJ2-1, with 8 bases fitting TRBD1. Trimming at V came to 4 bases and at J to 3 bases, leaving 8 bases not matched to a gene. Looked up from germline, CDR1 is LNHDA and CDR2 is SQIVND (reference sequence). CDR3 length: 16 residues. CDR3 nucleotide sequence: TGTGCCAGTAGTAACCCGACAGGGGATCGCTACAATGAGCAGTTCTTC. Translating gives CASSNPTGDRYNEQFF.

This clone was picked up a small number of times. The rearrangement joins TRBV18 to TRBJ2-7, with 9 nucleotides matching TRBD1. The V gene end was trimmed by 2 bases and the J gene end by 3 bases; junction bases not matched to a gene: 5. This CDR3 spans 15 amino acids. The V gene's germline CDR1 is KGHSH and CDR2 LQKENI. CDR3 in amino acids: CASSPGDRGYYEQYF. CDR3 DNA: TGTGCCAGCTCACCAGGAGACAGGGGGTACTACGAGCAGTACTTC.

The rearrangement joins TRBV10-2 to TRBJ2-5, with D unclear. The CDR3 sequence is 14 residues long. CDR1 is WSHSY and CDR2 is SAAADI in the germline V gene. V gave up 4 bases and J gave up 5 bases, with 14 bases separating them. This CDR3 is CASSVARIGETQYF. The CDR3 DNA reads TGCGCCAGCAGTGTGGCTAGGATCGGTGAGACCCAGTACTTC.